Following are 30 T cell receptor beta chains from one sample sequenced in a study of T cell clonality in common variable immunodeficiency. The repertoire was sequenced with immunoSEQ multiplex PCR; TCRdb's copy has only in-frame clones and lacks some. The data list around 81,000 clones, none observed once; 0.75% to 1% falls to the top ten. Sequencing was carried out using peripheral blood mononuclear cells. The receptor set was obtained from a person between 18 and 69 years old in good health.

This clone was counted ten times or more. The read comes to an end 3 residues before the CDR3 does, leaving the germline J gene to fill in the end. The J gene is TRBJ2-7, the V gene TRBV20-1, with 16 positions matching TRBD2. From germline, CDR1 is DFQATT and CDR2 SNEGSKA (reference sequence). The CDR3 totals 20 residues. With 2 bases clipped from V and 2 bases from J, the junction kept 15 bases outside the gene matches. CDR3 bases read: TGCAGTGCTAGACCGGGACTAGCGGGAGGGAGTCTAGGTTCCCCCTACGAG. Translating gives CSARPGLAGGSLGSPYE. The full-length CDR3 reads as CSARPGLAGGSLGSPYEQYF.

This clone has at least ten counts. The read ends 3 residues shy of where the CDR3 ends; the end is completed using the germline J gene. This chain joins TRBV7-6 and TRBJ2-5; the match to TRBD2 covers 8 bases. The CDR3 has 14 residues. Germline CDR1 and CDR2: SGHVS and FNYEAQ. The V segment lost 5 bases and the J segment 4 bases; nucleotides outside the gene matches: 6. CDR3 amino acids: CASSPAGGPETQYF. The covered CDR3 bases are TGTGCCAGCAGCCCTGCGGGAGGCCCAGAGACC.

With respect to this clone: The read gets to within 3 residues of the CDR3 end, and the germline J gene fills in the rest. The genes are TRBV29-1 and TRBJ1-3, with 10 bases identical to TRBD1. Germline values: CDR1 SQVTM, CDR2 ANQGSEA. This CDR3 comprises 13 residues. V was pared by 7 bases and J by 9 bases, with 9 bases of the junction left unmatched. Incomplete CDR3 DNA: TGCAGCGCAACCGGGACAGGGGTAGGCACC. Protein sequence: CSATGTGVGT. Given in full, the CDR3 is CSATGTGVGTIYF.

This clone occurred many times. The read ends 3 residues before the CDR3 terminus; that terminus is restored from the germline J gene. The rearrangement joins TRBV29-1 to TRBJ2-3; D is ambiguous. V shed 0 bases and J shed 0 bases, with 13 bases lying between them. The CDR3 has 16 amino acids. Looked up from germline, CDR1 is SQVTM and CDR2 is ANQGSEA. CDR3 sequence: CSVEDGGRISTDTQYF. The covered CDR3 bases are TGCAGCGTTGAAGATGGCGGCCGGATTAGCACAGATACG.

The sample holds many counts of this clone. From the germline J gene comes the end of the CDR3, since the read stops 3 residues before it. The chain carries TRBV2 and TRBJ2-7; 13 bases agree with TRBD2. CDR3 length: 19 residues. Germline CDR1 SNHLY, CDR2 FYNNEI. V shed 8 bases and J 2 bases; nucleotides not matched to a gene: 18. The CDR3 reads CASARWRGLAGKSPYEQYF. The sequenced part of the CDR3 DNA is TGTGCCAGCGCAAGATGGCGGGGACTAGCGGGAAAGTCTCCCTACGAG.

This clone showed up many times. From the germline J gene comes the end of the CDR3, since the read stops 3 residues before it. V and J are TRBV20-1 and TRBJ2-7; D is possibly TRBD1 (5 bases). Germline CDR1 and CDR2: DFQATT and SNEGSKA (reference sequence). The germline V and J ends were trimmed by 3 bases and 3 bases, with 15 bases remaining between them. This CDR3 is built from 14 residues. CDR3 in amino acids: CSARNAGKDYEQYF. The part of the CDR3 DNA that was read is TGCAGTGCTAGGAATGCAGGGAAGGACTACGAG.

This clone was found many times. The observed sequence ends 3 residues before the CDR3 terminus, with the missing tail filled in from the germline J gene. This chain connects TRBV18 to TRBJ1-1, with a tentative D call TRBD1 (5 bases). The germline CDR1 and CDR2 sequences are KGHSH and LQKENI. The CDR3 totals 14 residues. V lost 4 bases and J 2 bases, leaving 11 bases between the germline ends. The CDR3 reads CASSRQGINTEAFF. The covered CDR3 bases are TGTGCCAGCTCACGGCAGGGTATCAACACTGAA.

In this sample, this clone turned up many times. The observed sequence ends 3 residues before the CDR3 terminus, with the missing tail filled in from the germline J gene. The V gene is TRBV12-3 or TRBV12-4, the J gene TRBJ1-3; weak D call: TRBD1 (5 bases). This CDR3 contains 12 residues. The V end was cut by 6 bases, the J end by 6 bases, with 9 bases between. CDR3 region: CASSSTENTIYF. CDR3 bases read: TGTGCCAGCAGCTCGACAGAAAACACC.

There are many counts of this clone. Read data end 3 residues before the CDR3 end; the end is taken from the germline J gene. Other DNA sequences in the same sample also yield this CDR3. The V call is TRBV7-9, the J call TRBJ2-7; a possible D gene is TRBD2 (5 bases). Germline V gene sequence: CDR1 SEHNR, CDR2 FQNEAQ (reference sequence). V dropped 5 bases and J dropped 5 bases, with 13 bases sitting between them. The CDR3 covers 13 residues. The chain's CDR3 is CASSLYGVHEQYF. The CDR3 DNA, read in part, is TGTGCCAGCAGCCTTTACGGGGTCCACGAG.

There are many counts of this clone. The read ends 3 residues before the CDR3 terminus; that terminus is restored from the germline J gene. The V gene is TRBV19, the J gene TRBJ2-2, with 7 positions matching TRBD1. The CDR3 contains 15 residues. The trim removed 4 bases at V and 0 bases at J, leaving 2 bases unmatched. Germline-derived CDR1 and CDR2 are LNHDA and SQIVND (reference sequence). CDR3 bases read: TGTGCCAGTAGTACAACAGGGGCGAACACCGGGGAG. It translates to CASSTTGANTGE. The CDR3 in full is CASSTTGANTGELFF.

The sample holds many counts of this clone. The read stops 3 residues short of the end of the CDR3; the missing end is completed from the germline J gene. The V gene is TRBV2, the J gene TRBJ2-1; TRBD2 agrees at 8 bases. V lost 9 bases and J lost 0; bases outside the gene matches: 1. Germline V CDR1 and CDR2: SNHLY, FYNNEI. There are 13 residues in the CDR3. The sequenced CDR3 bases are TGTGCCAGAACTAGCGGCTCCTACAATGAG. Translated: CARTSGSYNE. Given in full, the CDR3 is CARTSGSYNEQFF.

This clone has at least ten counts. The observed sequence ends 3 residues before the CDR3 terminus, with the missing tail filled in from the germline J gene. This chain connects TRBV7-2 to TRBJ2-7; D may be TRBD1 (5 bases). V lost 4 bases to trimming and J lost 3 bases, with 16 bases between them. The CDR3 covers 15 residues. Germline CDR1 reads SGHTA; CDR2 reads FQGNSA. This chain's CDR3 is CASSSNPQVGYEQYF. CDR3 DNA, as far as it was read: TGTGCCAGCAGCTCTAACCCACAGGTCGGCTACGAG.

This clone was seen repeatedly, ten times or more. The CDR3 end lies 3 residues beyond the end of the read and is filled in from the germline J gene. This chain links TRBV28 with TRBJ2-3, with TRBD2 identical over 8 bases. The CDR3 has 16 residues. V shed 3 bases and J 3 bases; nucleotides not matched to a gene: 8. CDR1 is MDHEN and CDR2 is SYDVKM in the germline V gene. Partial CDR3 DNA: TGTGCCAGCAGTTTTTTGTCGGCGGGAGGAACAGATACG. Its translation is CASSFLSAGGTDT. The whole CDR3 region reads CASSFLSAGGTDTQYF.

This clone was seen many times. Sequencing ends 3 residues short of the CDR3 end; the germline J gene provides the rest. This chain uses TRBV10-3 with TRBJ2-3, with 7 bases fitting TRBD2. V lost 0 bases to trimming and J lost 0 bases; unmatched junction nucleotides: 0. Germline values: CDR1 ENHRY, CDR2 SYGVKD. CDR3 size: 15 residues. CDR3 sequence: CAISESSGSTDTQYF. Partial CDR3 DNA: TGTGCCATCAGTGAGTCTAGCGGGAGCACAGATACG.

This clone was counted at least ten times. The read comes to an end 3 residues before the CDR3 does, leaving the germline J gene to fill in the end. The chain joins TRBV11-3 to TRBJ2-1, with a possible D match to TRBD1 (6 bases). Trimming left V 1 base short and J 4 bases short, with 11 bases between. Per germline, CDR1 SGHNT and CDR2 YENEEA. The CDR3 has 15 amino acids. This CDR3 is CASSLAGTTYNEQFF. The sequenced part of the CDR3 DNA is TGTGCCAGCAGCTTAGCAGGGACAACTTACAATGAG.

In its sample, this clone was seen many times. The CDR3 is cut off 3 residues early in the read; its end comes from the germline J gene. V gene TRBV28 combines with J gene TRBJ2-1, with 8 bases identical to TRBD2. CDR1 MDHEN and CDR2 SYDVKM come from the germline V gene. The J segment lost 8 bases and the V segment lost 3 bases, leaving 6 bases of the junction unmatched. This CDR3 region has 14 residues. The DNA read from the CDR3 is TGTGCCAGCAGTTTTAGCGGGAATGTGGATGAG. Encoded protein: CASSFSGNVDE. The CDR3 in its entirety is CASSFSGNVDEQFF.

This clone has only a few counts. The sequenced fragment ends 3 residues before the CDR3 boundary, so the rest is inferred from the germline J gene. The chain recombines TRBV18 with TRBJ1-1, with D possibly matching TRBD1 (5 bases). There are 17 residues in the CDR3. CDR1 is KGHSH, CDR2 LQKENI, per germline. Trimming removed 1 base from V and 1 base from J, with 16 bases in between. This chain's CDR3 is CASSPRSGGGANTEAFF. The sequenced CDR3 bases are TGTGCCAGCTCACCACGGTCTGGGGGGGGAGCGAACACTGAA. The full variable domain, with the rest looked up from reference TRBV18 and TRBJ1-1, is NAGVMQNPRHLVRRRGQEARLRCSPMKGHSHVYWYRQLPEEGLKFMVYLQKENIIDESGMPKERFSAEFPKEGPSILRIQQVVRGDSAAYFCASSPRSGGGANTEAFFGQGTRLTVV.

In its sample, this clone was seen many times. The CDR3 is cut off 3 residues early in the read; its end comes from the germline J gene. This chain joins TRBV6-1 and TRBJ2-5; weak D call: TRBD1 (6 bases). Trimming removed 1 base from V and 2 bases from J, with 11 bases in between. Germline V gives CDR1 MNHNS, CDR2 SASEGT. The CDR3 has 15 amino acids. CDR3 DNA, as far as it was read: TGTGCCAGCAGTGAAGGGACAGCGATACAAGAGACC. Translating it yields CASSEGTAIQET. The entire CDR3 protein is CASSEGTAIQETQYF.

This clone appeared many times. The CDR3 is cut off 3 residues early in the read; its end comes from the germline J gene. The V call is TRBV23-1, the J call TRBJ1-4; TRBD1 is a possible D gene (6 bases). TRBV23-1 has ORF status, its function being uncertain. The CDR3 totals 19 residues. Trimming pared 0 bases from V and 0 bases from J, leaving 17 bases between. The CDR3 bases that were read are TGCGCCAGCAGTCAATCGCCCCAACAGGGCTTATCAACTAATGAAAAA. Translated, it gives CASSQSPQQGLSTNEK. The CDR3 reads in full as CASSQSPQQGLSTNEKLFF.

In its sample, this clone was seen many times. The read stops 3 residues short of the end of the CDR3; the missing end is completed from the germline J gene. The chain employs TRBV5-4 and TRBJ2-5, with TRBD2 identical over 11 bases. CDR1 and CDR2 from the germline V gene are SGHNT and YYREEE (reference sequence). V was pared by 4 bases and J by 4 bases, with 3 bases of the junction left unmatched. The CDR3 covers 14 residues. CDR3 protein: CASSPGLAGETQYF. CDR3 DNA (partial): TGTGCCAGCAGCCCTGGACTAGCGGGAGAGACC.

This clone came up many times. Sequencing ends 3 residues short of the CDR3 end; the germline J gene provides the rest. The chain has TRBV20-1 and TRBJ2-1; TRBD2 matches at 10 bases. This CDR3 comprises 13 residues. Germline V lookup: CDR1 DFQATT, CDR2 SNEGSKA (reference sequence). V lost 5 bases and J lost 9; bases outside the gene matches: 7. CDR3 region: CSAVSGRAFEQFF. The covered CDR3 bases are TGCAGTGCTGTAAGCGGGAGGGCCTTTGAG.

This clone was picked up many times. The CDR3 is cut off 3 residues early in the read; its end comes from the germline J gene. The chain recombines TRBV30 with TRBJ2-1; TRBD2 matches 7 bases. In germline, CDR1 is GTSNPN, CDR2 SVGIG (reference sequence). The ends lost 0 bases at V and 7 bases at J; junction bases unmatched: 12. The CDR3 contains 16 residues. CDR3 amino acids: CAWSVLRAGARNEQFF. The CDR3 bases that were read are TGTGCCTGGAGTGTATTGCGGGCGGGAGCAAGGAATGAG.

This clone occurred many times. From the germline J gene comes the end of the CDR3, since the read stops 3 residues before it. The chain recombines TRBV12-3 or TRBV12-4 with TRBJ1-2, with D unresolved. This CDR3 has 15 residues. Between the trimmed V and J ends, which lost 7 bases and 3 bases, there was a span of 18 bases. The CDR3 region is CASTPYSQVYYGYTF. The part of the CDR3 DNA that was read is TGTGCCAGCACCCCCTACTCCCAGGTTTACTATGGC.

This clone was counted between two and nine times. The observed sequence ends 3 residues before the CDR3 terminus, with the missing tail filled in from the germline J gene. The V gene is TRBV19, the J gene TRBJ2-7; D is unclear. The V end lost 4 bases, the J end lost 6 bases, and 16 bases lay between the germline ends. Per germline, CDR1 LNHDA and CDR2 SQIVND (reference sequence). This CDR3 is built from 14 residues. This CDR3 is CASSSRSGSGEQYF. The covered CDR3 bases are TGTGCCAGTAGTAGCAGGAGTGGGTCTGGCGAG.

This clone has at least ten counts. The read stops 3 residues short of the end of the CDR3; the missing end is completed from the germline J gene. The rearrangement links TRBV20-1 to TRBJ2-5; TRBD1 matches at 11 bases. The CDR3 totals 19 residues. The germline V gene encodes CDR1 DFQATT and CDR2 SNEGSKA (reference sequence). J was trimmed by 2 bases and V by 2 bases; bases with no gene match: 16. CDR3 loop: CSARSGQGAGGSAQETQYF. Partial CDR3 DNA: TGCAGTGCTAGATCCGGACAGGGGGCGGGGGGGTCCGCTCAAGAGACC.

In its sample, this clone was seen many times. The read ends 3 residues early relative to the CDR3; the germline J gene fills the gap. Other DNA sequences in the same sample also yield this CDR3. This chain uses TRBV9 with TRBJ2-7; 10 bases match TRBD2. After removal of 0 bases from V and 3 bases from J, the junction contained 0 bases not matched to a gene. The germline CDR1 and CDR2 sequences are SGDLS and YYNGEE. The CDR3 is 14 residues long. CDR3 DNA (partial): TGTGCCAGCAGCGTAGGACTAGCGGGCTACGAG. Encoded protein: CASSVGLAGYE. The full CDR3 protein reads CASSVGLAGYEQYF. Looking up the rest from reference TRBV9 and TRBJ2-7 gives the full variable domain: DSGVTQTPKHLITATGQRVTLRCSPRSGDLSVYWYQQSLDQGLQFLIQYYNGEERAKGNILERFSAQQFPDLHSELNLSSLELGDSALYFCASSVGLAGYEQYFGPGTRLTVT.

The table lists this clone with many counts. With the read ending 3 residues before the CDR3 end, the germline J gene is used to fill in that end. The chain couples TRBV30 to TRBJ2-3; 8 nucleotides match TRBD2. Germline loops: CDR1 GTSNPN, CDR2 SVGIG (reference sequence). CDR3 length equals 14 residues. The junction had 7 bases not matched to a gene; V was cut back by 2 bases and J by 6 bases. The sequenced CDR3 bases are TGTGCCTGGAGTAGTAGCGGGACGGCGGATACG. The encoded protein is CAWSSSGTADT. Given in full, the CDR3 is CAWSSSGTADTQYF.

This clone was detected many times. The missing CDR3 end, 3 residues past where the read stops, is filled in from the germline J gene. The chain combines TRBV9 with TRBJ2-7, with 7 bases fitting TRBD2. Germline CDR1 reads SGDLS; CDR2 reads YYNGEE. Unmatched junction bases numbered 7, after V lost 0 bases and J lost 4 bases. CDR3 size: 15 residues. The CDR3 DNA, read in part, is TGTGCCAGCAGCGTAGAACCAGCGGGATGGTACGAG. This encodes CASSVEPAGWYE. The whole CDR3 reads CASSVEPAGWYEQYF.

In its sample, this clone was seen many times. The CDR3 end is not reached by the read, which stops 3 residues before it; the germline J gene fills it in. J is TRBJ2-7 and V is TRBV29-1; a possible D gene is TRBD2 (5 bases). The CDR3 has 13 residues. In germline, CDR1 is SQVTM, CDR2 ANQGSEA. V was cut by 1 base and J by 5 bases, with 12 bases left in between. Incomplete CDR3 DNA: TGCAGCGTTGAAGGGACCGGGGTCCACGAG. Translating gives CSVEGTGVHE. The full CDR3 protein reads CSVEGTGVHEQYF.

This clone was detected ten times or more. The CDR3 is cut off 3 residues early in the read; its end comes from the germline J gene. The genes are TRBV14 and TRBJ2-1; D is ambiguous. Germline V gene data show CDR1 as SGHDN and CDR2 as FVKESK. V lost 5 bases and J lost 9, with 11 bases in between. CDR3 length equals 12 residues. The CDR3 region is CASSSYGFEQFF. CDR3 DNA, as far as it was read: TGTGCCAGCAGCTCCTACGGGTTTGAG.